Listed here are 29 T cell receptor beta chains from one sample, sequenced in a study of T cells in narcolepsy. The protocol was immunoSEQ multiplex PCR, while the TCRdb copy is restricted to in-frame clones and leaves out a portion. The sample shows about 32,000 clones, 79% of them seen only once. The sequencing sample was made of memory (CD45RA-) CD4+ T cells from blood. Receptors were obtained from a human donor in good health.

The chain links TRBV30 to TRBJ2-3; D unresolved. CDR3 length: 12 amino acids. With 2 bases removed from V and 5 bases from J, the gap between germline ends came to 8 bases. Germline-derived CDR1 and CDR2 are GTSNPN and SVGIG (reference sequence). The CDR3 nucleotides read TGTGCCTGGAGTAGTGAACTAGATACGCAGTATTTT. Protein product: CAWSSELDTQYF.

This clone was detected only a few times. The chain uses TRBV11-2 and TRBJ1-1; D is unresolved. The germline V gene has CDR1 SGHAT and CDR2 FQNNGV. Between the trimmed V and J ends, which lost 0 bases and 5 bases, there was a span of 16 bases. This CDR3 is built from 16 residues. In DNA form, the CDR3 reads TGTGCCAGCAGCTTAGAATTCGGCAGGCCCACGACTGAAGCTTTCTTT. Translated: CASSLEFGRPTTEAFF.

The genes are TRBV18 and TRBJ1-5; unclear D gene. Between the trimmed V and J ends, which lost 6 bases and 8 bases, there was a span of 20 bases. Germline loops: CDR1 KGHSH, CDR2 LQKENI. The CDR3 loop spans 15 amino acids. The CDR3 loop is CASSPVDASREPQHF. The CDR3 DNA sequence: TGTGCCAGCTCCCCAGTGGACGCTTCGAGGGAGCCCCAGCATTTT.

This chain joins TRBV30 and TRBJ1-2; TRBD1 might be the D (6 bases). The V end was cut by 8 bases, the J end by 4 bases, with 17 bases between. Per the germline V gene, CDR1 is GTSNPN and CDR2 is SVGIG (reference sequence). The CDR3 is 13 residues long. The DNA of the CDR3 is TGTGCCGGACCGAAAGGGACACGCTATGGCTACACCTTC. Amino acids: CAGPKGTRYGYTF.

This chain links TRBV6-5 with TRBJ2-1; the match to TRBD2 covers 8 bases. V trimming: 5 bases; J trimming: 7 bases; junction bases outside the gene matches: 7. In germline, CDR1 is MNHEY, CDR2 SVGAGI. CDR3 size: 14 residues. Written as DNA, the CDR3 is TGTGCCAGCAGTACAGCGGGAGCCAAGAATGAGCAGTTCTTC. The encoded protein is CASSTAGAKNEQFF.

This clone has a single count. The genes are TRBV7-8 and TRBJ1-5; no clear D gene. The CDR3 totals 13 residues. V lost 3 bases and J 2 bases, leaving 5 bases between the germline ends. The V gene's germline CDR1 is SGHVS and CDR2 FQNEAQ. The CDR3 sequence: CASSFQGNQPQHF. In nucleotides, the CDR3 is TGTGCCAGCAGCTTCCAGGGCAATCAGCCCCAGCATTTT.

The chain carries TRBV2 and TRBJ2-7, with 7 bases aligning to TRBD1. CDR3 size: 14 residues. V lost 5 bases and J lost 6; bases outside the gene matches: 10. Germline V gives CDR1 SNHLY, CDR2 FYNNEI. The CDR3 spells CASSRARGPGEQYF. The CDR3 DNA is TGTGCCAGCAGTAGGGCAAGGGGGCCCGGCGAGCAGTACTTC.

The CDR3 spells CAWSVLRSHGYTF. In DNA form, the CDR3 reads TGTGCCTGGAGTGTACTTCGAAGCCATGGCTACACCTTC. This chain links TRBV30 with TRBJ1-2; no reliable D call. Germline V gives CDR1 GTSNPN, CDR2 SVGIG (reference sequence). V was shortened by 0 bases and J by 6 bases, with 11 bases between the two germline ends. The CDR3 has 13 residues.

The chain is built from TRBV6-5 and TRBJ1-5; D is unresolved. CDR3 length: 12 amino acids. Germline V gene lookup returns CDR1 MNHEY and CDR2 SVGAGI. Trimming pared 8 bases from V and 6 bases from J, leaving 11 bases between. The CDR3 here is CASSALGQPQHF. CDR3 nucleotides: TGTGCCAGCTCGGCGCTGGGTCAGCCCCAGCATTTT.

This clone was seen just once. The chain uses TRBV5-8 and TRBJ2-7; TRBD1 agrees at 7 bases. Looked up from germline, CDR1 is SGHTS and CDR2 is YDEGEE. The CDR3 is 14 residues long. Trimming cost V 1 base and J 6 bases; bases outside gene matches: 7. Written as DNA, the CDR3 is TGTGCCAGCAGCTTGACGGGGACAGACCGCGAGCAGTACTTC. Its translation: CASSLTGTDREQYF.

This clone has just one count. The chain recombines TRBV5-1 with TRBJ2-2, with TRBD1 matching 12 bases. The CDR3 is 16 amino acids. Losses at the gene ends were 2 bases for V and 6 bases for J; bases not matched to a gene: 5. Per the germline V gene, CDR1 is SGHRS and CDR2 is YFSETQ. The CDR3 DNA sequence: TGCGCCAGCAGCTTCCAGGGACAGGGGGCGCCCGGGGAGCTGTTTTTT. Protein product: CASSFQGQGAPGELFF.

Note on this clone: This sample also contains other DNA sequences that code for the same CDR3. This sequence joins TRBV30 and TRBJ2-7; D is undetermined. Per germline, CDR1 GTSNPN and CDR2 SVGIG (reference sequence). The CDR3 has 11 residues. Trimming left V 4 bases short and J 2 bases short, with 6 bases between. CDR3 sequence reads: CAWKRTYEQYF. The DNA for the CDR3 is TGTGCCTGGAAAAGAACCTACGAGCAGTACTTC.

This clone was seen more than once but under ten times. The chain is built from TRBV28 and TRBJ1-5; 7 nucleotides agree with TRBD1. Germline CDR1 reads MDHEN; CDR2 reads SYDVKM. This CDR3 has 14 amino acids. J lost 6 bases, V lost 5 bases, and 7 bases had no gene match. DNA of the CDR3: TGTGCCAGCAGTCTATTGACAGGGATTCAGCCCCAGCATTTT. Protein sequence: CASSLLTGIQPQHF.

V usage is TRBV6-8 and J usage is TRBJ2-7, with 9 positions matching TRBD1. V lost 5 bases, J lost 2 bases, and 1 base stayed unmatched. The V gene's germline CDR1 is MNHGY and CDR2 SAAAGT. The CDR3 totals 13 residues. CDR3 residues: CASSNRGPYEQYF. For the CDR3, the DNA is TGTGCCAGCAGTAACAGGGGGCCCTACGAGCAGTACTTC.

The V call is TRBV30, the J call TRBJ2-1; TRBD2 aligns across 10 bases. V shed 4 bases and J 4 bases; nucleotides not matched to a gene: 7. CDR3 length equals 15 residues. The germline gives CDR1 GTSNPN, CDR2 SVGIG (reference sequence). This CDR3 is CAWNGASGSYNEQFF. CDR3 DNA sequence: TGTGCCTGGAATGGGGCTAGCGGGAGTTACAATGAGCAGTTCTTC.

This chain links TRBV10-1 with TRBJ2-1; weak D call: TRBD2 (5 bases). The CDR3 totals 14 residues. Germline loops: CDR1 WNHNN, CDR2 SYGVQD (reference sequence). Trimming stripped 0 bases from V and 7 bases from J, with 10 bases between. DNA for the CDR3: TGCGCCAGCAGTGAGTCGATCTGGAGGAATGAGCAGTTCTTC. Its protein is CASSESIWRNEQFF.

The rearrangement links TRBV11-3 to TRBJ1-1; D possibly corresponds to TRBD1 (5 bases). Germline V gene sequence: CDR1 SGHNT, CDR2 YENEEA. V shed 5 bases and J shed 0 bases, with 10 bases lying between them. The CDR3 length is 14 residues. CDR3 amino acids: CASSKGRLNTEAFF. The CDR3 DNA is TGTGCCAGCAGCAAGGGGAGGTTGAACACTGAAGCTTTCTTT.

J is TRBJ1-2 and V is TRBV9, with a possible D match to TRBD1 (5 bases). The CDR3 extends over 13 amino acids. The V gene's germline CDR1 is SGDLS and CDR2 YYNGEE. The germline V and J ends were trimmed by 0 bases and 6 bases, with 9 bases remaining between them. This CDR3 is CASSVGPQDGYTF. CDR3 DNA sequence: TGTGCCAGCAGCGTAGGGCCACAGGATGGCTACACCTTC.

The chain joins TRBV9 to TRBJ2-3; D gene uncertain. Germline values: CDR1 SGDLS, CDR2 YYNGEE. V lost 3 bases, J lost 6 bases, and 23 bases lay in between. CDR3 size: 17 residues. The CDR3 loop reads CASSARSAILAKDTQYF. In nucleotides, the CDR3 is TGTGCCAGCAGCGCAAGATCAGCAATACTGGCGAAGGATACGCAGTATTTT.

CDR3 sequence reads: CASRLTGLTGELFF. CDR3 coding DNA: TGTGCCAGCAGGCTGACAGGTCTAACCGGGGAGCTGTTTTTT. The J gene is TRBJ2-2, the V gene TRBV27; D is perhaps TRBD1 (6 bases). This CDR3 is 14 amino acids long. Germline-derived CDR1 and CDR2 are MNHEY and SMNVEV (reference sequence). Trimming stripped 6 bases from V and 5 bases from J, with 13 bases between.

The sample holds a few counts of this clone. The genes are TRBV5-1 and TRBJ1-1; a possible D gene is TRBD1 (5 bases). Trimming cost V 4 bases and J 5 bases, with 15 bases left between them. The CDR3 loop spans 14 amino acids. Germline lookup yields CDR1 SGHRS and CDR2 YFSETQ. Written as DNA, the CDR3 is TGCGCCAGCAGCCTGGGGGGAGAGAAGACTGAAGCTTTCTTT. Its translation is CASSLGGEKTEAFF.

On this clone: Within the sample, other DNA sequences also encode this same CDR3. The genes are TRBV5-1 and TRBJ2-7, with TRBD2 matching over 14 bases. V trimming: 4 bases; J trimming: 4 bases; junction bases outside the gene matches: 10. This CDR3 spans 17 amino acids. CDR1 is SGHRS, CDR2 YFSETQ, per germline. The CDR3 DNA reads as TGCGCCAGCAGCGGGGTAGTGGGGACTAGCGGGAGTTACGAGCAGTACTTC. It encodes CASSGVVGTSGSYEQYF.

The CDR3 here is CATRGWQGGTGELFF. CDR3 in DNA: TGTGCCACACGGGGGTGGCAGGGAGGTACCGGGGAGCTGTTTTTT. The chain combines TRBV2 with TRBJ2-2; a weak D match, TRBD2 (6 bases). This CDR3 spans 15 amino acids. CDR1 and CDR2 (germline): SNHLY, FYNNEI. V dropped 10 bases and J dropped 5 bases, with 20 bases sitting between them.

The genes are TRBV5-6 and TRBJ1-4; 10 bases fit TRBD1. CDR1 SGHDT and CDR2 YYEEEE come from the germline V gene. The junction had 4 bases not matched to a gene; V was cut back by 4 bases and J by 7 bases. CDR3 size: 14 residues. In DNA form, the CDR3 reads TGTGCCAGCAGCAAGACAGGGGGCGGTGAAAAACTGTTTTTT. Translation gives CASSKTGGGEKLFF.

The rearrangement uses TRBV6-1 and TRBJ1-2; 7 bases are shared with TRBD1. In germline, CDR1 is MNHNS, CDR2 SASEGT. With V trimmed by 6 bases and J by 8 bases, 15 bases remained unmatched. The CDR3 consists of 15 residues. The CDR3 DNA is TGTGCCAGCAGATCCCTAGGACAGGCCAGAGGGGGCTACACCTTC. Protein product: CASRSLGQARGGYTF.

The chain joins TRBV6-6 to TRBJ2-5; 9 nucleotides agree with TRBD2. V was clipped by 6 bases and J by 5 bases; unmatched bases: 10. The CDR3 contains 15 residues. From germline, CDR1 is MNHNY and CDR2 SVGAGI (reference sequence). The CDR3 bases are TGTGCCAGCAGCCACATAGCGGGAGCGGGCGAGACCCAGTACTTC. Translation: CASSHIAGAGETQYF.

The rearrangement links TRBV7-2 to TRBJ1-3; 7 positions match TRBD1. The CDR3 length is 16 residues. Germline CDR1 and CDR2: SGHTA and FQGNSA. The V gene end was trimmed by 1 base and the J gene end by 0 bases; junction bases not matched to a gene: 3. The CDR3 DNA is TGTGCCAGCAGCTTAGTCGCAGGGGGCTCTGGAAACACCATATATTTT. It is translated as CASSLVAGGSGNTIYF.

The genes are TRBV5-1 and TRBJ1-2; no clear D gene. CDR3 size: 12 residues. Germline values: CDR1 SGHRS, CDR2 YFSETQ. The germline V and J ends were trimmed by 0 bases and 8 bases, with 8 bases remaining between them. CDR3 DNA sequence: TGCGCCAGCAGCTTGGCAAGGCTCGGCTACACCTTC. This translates into CASSLARLGYTF.

This rearrangement joins TRBV14 to TRBJ2-2; 7 bases line up with TRBD2. Germline loops: CDR1 SGHDN, CDR2 FVKESK. The CDR3 runs 15 residues. V trimming: 3 bases; J trimming: 7 bases; junction bases outside the gene matches: 8. The CDR3 loop is CASSQSGRADGELFF. The CDR3 DNA sequence: TGTGCCAGCAGCCAGTCGGGGAGGGCGGACGGGGAGCTGTTTTTT.